One sample yielded the 18 T cell receptor beta chains listed below, sequenced in a study of cytomegalovirus exposure and HLA in healthy donors. Assay used: immunoSEQ multiplex PCR; TCRdb lists only in-frame clones, some missing. In the table there are 100,000 to 120,000 clones, approximately 87% of which are singletons. The specimen was PBMCs. Receptors were obtained from a woman aged 25 to 45 in good health and CMV-seropositive.

V is TRBV6-1 and J is TRBJ2-5, with D possibly matching TRBD1 (6 bases). In germline, CDR1 is MNHNS, CDR2 SASEGT. V was clipped by 2 bases and J by 2 bases, with 15 bases between them. CDR3 length equals 16 residues. The CDR3 DNA reads TGTGCCAGCAGTGAATGGAGCAGGGGTGGACAAGAGACCCAGTACTTC. It specifies CASSEWSRGGQETQYF.

The chain couples TRBV27 to TRBJ2-6; D is unresolved. Germline V CDR1 and CDR2: MNHEY, SMNVEV (reference sequence). The CDR3 sequence is 14 residues long. Trimming pared 6 bases from V and 0 bases from J, leaving 6 bases between. CDR3 nucleotides: TGTGCCAGCAGCCCCTTCTCTGGGGCCAACGTCCTGACTTTC. Amino acids: CASSPFSGANVLTF.

The V gene is TRBV5-6, the J gene TRBJ2-7, with 8 positions matching TRBD2. V trimming: 4 bases; J trimming: 5 bases; junction bases outside the gene matches: 11. This CDR3 has 15 amino acids. The germline V gene encodes CDR1 SGHDT and CDR2 YYEEEE. CDR3 sequence (DNA): TGTGCCAGCAGCCCATTAGCGGGGAGCATAGACGAGCAGTACTTC. Amino acid sequence: CASSPLAGSIDEQYF.

This clone was observed a few times. The chain combines TRBV7-3 with TRBJ2-1, with D tentatively TRBD1 (5 bases). V dropped 5 bases and J dropped 9 bases, with 14 bases sitting between them. Germline V gene sequence: CDR1 SGHTA, CDR2 FQGTGA. The CDR3 is 13 amino acids. CDR3 in DNA: TGTGCCAGCAGCCTCCCACCTGGGGCTGAGCAGTTCTTC. This codes for CASSLPPGAEQFF. Full variable domain (rest looked up from reference TRBV7-3 and TRBJ2-1): GAGVSQTPSNKVTEKGKYVELRCDPISGHTALYWYRQSLGQGPEFLIYFQGTGAADDSGLPNDRFFAVRPEGSVSTLKIQRTERGDSAVYLCASSLPPGAEQFFGPGTRLTVL.

V and J are TRBV5-4 and TRBJ2-1; tentative D call: TRBD1 (5 bases). The V and J ends lost 2 bases and 9 bases respectively, with 12 bases between them. The germline V gene has CDR1 SGHNT and CDR2 YYREEE (reference sequence). The CDR3 is 13 amino acids. CDR3 sequence reads: CASSFPGWAEQFF. The CDR3 DNA follows: TGTGCCAGCAGCTTCCCAGGGTGGGCTGAGCAGTTCTTC.

This sequence joins TRBV9 and TRBJ1-2; D is undetermined. The CDR3 is made up of 11 amino acids. Trimming removed 4 bases from V and 8 bases from J, with 9 bases in between. The germline CDR1 and CDR2 sequences are SGDLS and YYNGEE. The CDR3: CASSTGGGYTF. The CDR3 bases are TGTGCCAGCAGCACCGGCGGGGGCTACACCTTC.

This clone was counted once. This chain joins TRBV7-8 and TRBJ2-7; 8 nucleotides agree with TRBD1. The germline CDR1 and CDR2 sequences are SGHVS and FQNEAQ. The CDR3 loop spans 19 amino acids. V dropped 4 bases and J dropped 0; count of bases not matched to a gene: 17. The CDR3 spells CASSYGQGRLLHSSYEQYF. The CDR3 DNA reads as TGTGCCAGCAGCTACGGACAGGGAAGGCTCCTCCATAGCTCCTACGAGCAGTACTTC.

This sequence joins TRBV6-1 and TRBJ2-3, with a possible D match to TRBD1 (6 bases). Germline values: CDR1 MNHNS, CDR2 SASEGT. This CDR3 has 15 residues. The V end was cut by 6 bases, the J end by 1 base, with 14 bases between. The CDR3 DNA follows: TGTGCCAGCAGCAGAGGGGGACCAGGCACAGATACGCAGTATTTT. It translates to CASSRGGPGTDTQYF.

The CDR3 region is CATSVRGGDTDTQYF. The DNA of the CDR3 is TGTGCCACCAGCGTCCGCGGGGGGGACACAGATACGCAGTATTTT. The chain combines TRBV15 with TRBJ2-3; 9 nucleotides align to TRBD2. Losses at the gene ends were 5 bases for V and 2 bases for J; bases not matched to a gene: 5. Germline V CDR1 and CDR2: LNHNV, YYDKDF (reference sequence). This CDR3 contains 15 residues.

Of note for this clone: Since a much larger clone is just one base distant, this may be a read error. The J gene is TRBJ2-3, the V gene TRBV6-4; maybe TRBD2 (5 bases). Germline CDR1 and CDR2: MRHNA and SNTAGT. The CDR3 consists of 13 residues. V dropped 3 bases and J dropped 2 bases, with 6 bases sitting between them. The CDR3 DNA reads TGTGCCAGCAGTGAGCGGGCCACAGATACGCAGTATTTT. As protein: CASSERATDTQYF.

This clone was seen just once. The gene calls are TRBV7-2 and TRBJ2-1, with D perhaps matching TRBD1 (5 bases). The ends were cut back, 4 bases at V and 9 bases at J, with 10 bases in the middle. The CDR3 covers 12 residues. CDR1 and CDR2 (germline): SGHTA, FQGNSA. The CDR3 DNA reads as TGTGCCAGCAGCTCCCGACAGTTTGAGCAGTTCTTC. This gives the protein CASSSRQFEQFF. Looking up the rest from reference TRBV7-2 and TRBJ2-1 gives the full variable domain: GAGVSQSPSNKVTEKGKDVELRCDPISGHTALYWYRQSLGQGLEFLIYFQGNSAPDKSGLPSDRFSAERTGGSVSTLTIQRTQQEDSAVYLCASSSRQFEQFFGPGTRLTVL.

This clone was counted a single time. CDR3 residues: CASSIAGTSPEQYF. CDR3 DNA sequence: TGTGCCAGTAGTATAGCCGGGACTAGTCCCGAGCAGTACTTC. The J gene is TRBJ2-7, the V gene TRBV19, with 8 positions matching TRBD2. V trimming: 1 base; J trimming: 6 bases; junction bases outside the gene matches: 5. This CDR3 contains 14 residues. Germline V lookup: CDR1 LNHDA, CDR2 SQIVND (reference sequence). The full variable domain, rest sourced from reference TRBV19 and TRBJ2-7, is DGGITQSPKYLFRKEGQNVTLSCEQNLNHDAMYWYRQDPGQGLRLIYYSQIVNDFQKGDIAEGYSVSREKKESFPLTVTSAQKNPTAFYLCASSIAGTSPEQYFGPGTRLTVT.

The CDR3 loop reads CASSSGKGGSNQPQHF. The CDR3 DNA reads as TGTGCCAGCAGCTCAGGGAAGGGTGGCAGCAATCAGCCCCAGCATTTT. J is TRBJ1-5 and V is TRBV7-9, with a weak D call TRBD1 (5 bases). The V gene lost 4 bases and the J gene lost 1 base, with 14 bases spanning the gap. The CDR3 covers 16 residues. The germline V gene has CDR1 SEHNR and CDR2 FQNEAQ (reference sequence).

The genes are TRBV1 and TRBJ2-1; the table's D call TRBD1 went unverified against the DNA. TRBV1 is a listed pseudogene. This CDR3 region has 13 residues. Here the CDR3 reads CTSKNRGNIEQFF. The CDR3 DNA is TGCACCAGCAAGAACAGGGGGAACATAGAGCAGTTCTTC.

The V gene is TRBV10-1, the J gene TRBJ2-4; weak D call: TRBD1 (5 bases). From germline, CDR1 is WNHNN and CDR2 SYGVQD (reference sequence). The CDR3 is 15 residues long. V shed 7 bases and J shed 0 bases, with 13 bases lying between them. CDR3 coding DNA: TGCGCCAGCAACCAAAAAGGGGCAGCCAAAAACATTCAGTACTTC. Translation: CASNQKGAAKNIQYF.

The chain has TRBV10-3 and TRBJ1-5; TRBD1 matches 11 bases. The germline V gene encodes CDR1 ENHRY and CDR2 SYGVKD. The CDR3 has 14 residues. J gave up 5 bases and V 5 bases, and 2 bases lay outside the gene matches. CDR3 amino acids: CAISWDRGDQPQHF. DNA of the CDR3: TGTGCCATCAGTTGGGACAGGGGGGATCAGCCCCAGCATTTT.

This chain joins TRBV27 and TRBJ2-3, with 9 positions matching TRBD1. This CDR3 has 15 residues. CDR1 and CDR2 (germline): MNHEY, SMNVEV (reference sequence). V trimming: 4 bases; J trimming: 3 bases; junction bases outside the gene matches: 5. CDR3 nucleotides: TGTGCCAGCAGTTACAGGGGGCGCAGGACAGATACGCAGTATTTT. Translation gives CASSYRGRRTDTQYF.

There are a few counts of this clone. J is TRBJ2-1 and V is TRBV6-6; 7 bases align to TRBD2. The V gene's germline CDR1 is MNHNY and CDR2 SVGAGI (reference sequence). The length of the CDR3 is 15 residues. After removal of 6 bases from V and 0 bases from J, the junction contained 5 bases not matched to a gene. The CDR3 sequence: CASSPSGSSYNEQFF. The CDR3 DNA follows: TGTGCCAGCAGCCCTAGCGGAAGCTCCTACAATGAGCAGTTCTTC.